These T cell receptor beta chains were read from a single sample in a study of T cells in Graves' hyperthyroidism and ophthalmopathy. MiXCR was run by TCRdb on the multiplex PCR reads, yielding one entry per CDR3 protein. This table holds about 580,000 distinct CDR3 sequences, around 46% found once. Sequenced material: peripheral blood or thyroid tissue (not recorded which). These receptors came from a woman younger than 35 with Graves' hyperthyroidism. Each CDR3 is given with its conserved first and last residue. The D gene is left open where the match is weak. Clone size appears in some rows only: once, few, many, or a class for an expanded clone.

CDR3 protein: CASGYESPQPQHF; CDR3 DNA: TGTGCCAGCGGGTACGAATCCCCCCAGCCCCAGCATTTT; clone size: -; J gene: TRBJ1-5; V gene: TRBV6-1; D gene: -
CDR3 protein: CASSNQGHAYEQYF; CDR3 DNA: TGCGCCAGCAGCAACCAAGGGCATGCCTACGAGCAGTACTTC; clone size: many; J gene: TRBJ2-7; V gene: TRBV5-1; D gene: -
CDR3 protein: CSPGDSQDSLIYGYTF; CDR3 DNA: TGCAGCCCAGGGGACAGCCAGGATAGCCTCATCTATGGCTACACCTTC; clone size: -; J gene: TRBJ1-2; V gene: TRBV29-1; D gene: TRBD1
CDR3 protein: CATSRGPSGGARTGELFF; CDR3 DNA: TGTGCCACCAGCAGAGGCCCAAGTGGGGGGGCGAGGACCGGGGAGCTGTTTTTT; clone size: -; J gene: TRBJ2-2; V gene: TRBV15; D gene: -
CDR3 protein: CASSLEAGSNEKLFF; CDR3 DNA: TGTGCCAGCAGCTTAGAGGCAGGGTCTAATGAAAAACTGTTTTTT; clone size: few; J gene: TRBJ1-4; V gene: TRBV7-9; D gene: -
CDR3 protein: CATSETREGSTGELFF; CDR3 DNA: TGTGCCACCAGTGAGACGCGGGAGGGGAGCACCGGGGAGCTGTTTTTT; clone size: many; J gene: TRBJ2-2; V gene: TRBV24-1; D gene: TRBD2
CDR3 protein: CAGGVDRQETQYF; CDR3 DNA: TGTGCCGGGGGAGTGGACAGACAAGAGACCCAGTACTTC; clone size: -; J gene: TRBJ2-5; V gene: TRBV2; D gene: -
CDR3 protein: CASSLGGGEGETQYF; CDR3 DNA: TGTGCCAGCAGCTTAGGGGGTGGTGAGGGAGAGACCCAGTACTTC; clone size: -; J gene: TRBJ2-5; V gene: TRBV7-6; D gene: -
CDR3 protein: CASSQRPGELFF; CDR3 DNA: TGTGCCAGCAGTCAGAGGCCCGGGGAGCTGTTTTTT; clone size: -; J gene: TRBJ2-2; V gene: TRBV12-3/TRBV12-4; D gene: -
CDR3 protein: CASSLGGTGANQPQHF; CDR3 DNA: TGTGCCAGCAGCCTAGGGGGGACAGGGGCCAATCAGCCCCAGCATTTT; clone size: -; J gene: TRBJ1-5; V gene: TRBV7-9; D gene: TRBD1
CDR3 protein: CATSRPGRAGELFF; CDR3 DNA: TGTGCCACCAGCAGGCCAGGGCGGGCCGGGGAGCTGTTTTTT; clone size: few; J gene: TRBJ2-2; V gene: TRBV15; D gene: -
CDR3 protein: CASSTRLDSSGAAFF; CDR3 DNA: TGTGCCAGTAGTACCCGACTAGATTCCAGCGGGGCGGCGTTCTTC; clone size: few; J gene: TRBJ2-1; V gene: TRBV19; D gene: TRBD2
CDR3 protein: CASSLGQHNEQFF; CDR3 DNA: TGCGCCAGCAGCTTGGGACAGCACAATGAGCAGTTCTTT; clone size: once; J gene: TRBJ1-1; V gene: TRBV5-1; D gene: -
CDR3 protein: CASSLEVPEAEAFF; CDR3 DNA: TGTGCCAGCAGCTTAGAAGTCCCGGAGGCTGAAGCTTTCTTT; clone size: -; J gene: TRBJ1-1; V gene: TRBV7-2; D gene: -
CDR3 protein: CASSEVSGRGGELFF; CDR3 DNA: TGTGCCAGCAGTGAAGTTAGCGGGAGGGGCGGGGAGCTGTTTTTT; clone size: -; J gene: TRBJ2-2; V gene: TRBV2; D gene: TRBD2
CDR3 protein: CASSLGARGEQYF; CDR3 DNA: TGTGCCAGCAGCTTAGGGGCCAGAGGCGAGCAGTACTTC; clone size: many; J gene: TRBJ2-7; V gene: TRBV7-9; D gene: -
CDR3 protein: CATSRGTGSEQYF; CDR3 DNA: TGTGCCACCAGCAGAGGGACAGGAAGCGAGCAGTACTTC; clone size: -; J gene: TRBJ2-7; V gene: TRBV15; D gene: TRBD1
CDR3 protein: CASSARDRGSYEQYF; CDR3 DNA: TGTGCCAGTAGTGCTCGGGACAGGGGCTCCTACGAGCAGTACTTC; clone size: many; J gene: TRBJ2-7; V gene: TRBV19; D gene: TRBD1
CDR3 protein: CASSEGQSLGYTF; CDR3 DNA: TGCGCCAGCAGCGAAGGACAATCACTTGGCTACACCTTC; clone size: -; J gene: TRBJ1-2; V gene: TRBV5-1; D gene: -
CDR3 protein: CSARPGLAGFTGELFF; CDR3 DNA: TGCAGTGCCCGGCCGGGACTAGCGGGTTTCACCGGGGAGCTGTTTTTT; clone size: many; J gene: TRBJ2-2; V gene: TRBV20-1; D gene: TRBD2
CDR3 protein: CASSYPNRYEQYF; CDR3 DNA: TGTGCCAGCAGCTATCCGAACCGATACGAGCAGTACTTC; clone size: many; J gene: TRBJ2-7; V gene: TRBV7-6; D gene: -
CDR3 protein: CASSLVSEKETQYF; CDR3 DNA: TGTGCCAGCAGCCTGGTCAGTGAAAAAGAGACCCAGTACTTC; clone size: -; J gene: TRBJ2-5; V gene: TRBV7-2; D gene: -
CDR3 protein: CASSVGPPAGGKGYEHF; CDR3 DNA: TGTGCCAGCAGCGTAGGACCTCCCGCGGGCGGGAAAGGTTACGAGCATTTT; clone size: -; J gene: TRBJ1-5; V gene: TRBV9; D gene: -
CDR3 protein: CASSQGGQGMAFF; CDR3 DNA: TGCGCCAGCAGCCAAGGGGGCCAGGGGATGGCTTTCTTT; clone size: few; J gene: TRBJ1-1; V gene: TRBV4-1; D gene: -
CDR3 protein: CGNSLRGRTEAFF; CDR3 DNA: TGTGGCAACAGCTTGAGGGGGCGAACTGAAGCTTTCTTT; clone size: -; J gene: TRBJ1-1; V gene: TRBV7-9; D gene: TRBD1
CDR3 protein: CASTSGELFF; CDR3 DNA: TGTGCCAGCACTAGCGGGGAGCTGTTTTTT; clone size: -; J gene: TRBJ2-2; V gene: TRBV12-3/TRBV12-4; D gene: -
CDR3 protein: CATRPDLAEAPYF; CDR3 DNA: TGTGCCACCCGCCCTGACCTAGCGGAAGCTCCGTATTTT; clone size: many; J gene: TRBJ2-3; V gene: TRBV15; D gene: TRBD2
CDR3 protein: CASSLASGLYNSPLHF; CDR3 DNA: TGCGCCAGCAGCTTGGCGTCAGGACTTTATAATTCACCCCTCCACTTT; clone size: many; J gene: TRBJ1-6; V gene: TRBV5-1; D gene: -
CDR3 protein: CASSSPGAGNTEAFF; CDR3 DNA: TGTGCCAGCTCATCTCCCGGGGCAGGAAACACTGAAGCTTTCTTT; clone size: many; J gene: TRBJ1-1; V gene: TRBV18; D gene: -
CDR3 protein: CSVPTSGSSYEQYF; CDR3 DNA: TGCAGCGTTCCCACTAGCGGGAGCTCCTACGAGCAGTACTTC; clone size: many; J gene: TRBJ2-7; V gene: TRBV29-1; D gene: TRBD2
CDR3 protein: CASNKAGGEYEQHF; CDR3 DNA: TGTGCCAGCAACAAGGCAGGGGGCGAATACGAGCAGCACTTC; clone size: -; J gene: TRBJ2-7; V gene: TRBV7-3; D gene: TRBD1
CDR3 protein: CASIGGRTRFGGNTIYF; CDR3 DNA: TGTGCCAGCATAGGAGGCAGGACCCGCTTCGGTGGAAACACCATATATTTT; clone size: -; J gene: TRBJ1-3; V gene: TRBV28; D gene: -
CDR3 protein: CSARPGLAGGGGQETQYF; CDR3 DNA: TGCAGTGCTAGACCCGGACTAGCGGGAGGAGGAGGGCAAGAGACCCAGTACTTC; clone size: few; J gene: TRBJ2-5; V gene: TRBV20-1; D gene: TRBD2
CDR3 protein: CSVDSDSSYNEQYF; CDR3 DNA: TGCAGCGTGGATAGCGATAGCTCCTACAATGAGCAGTACTTC; clone size: once; J gene: TRBJ2-7; V gene: TRBV29-1; D gene: -
CDR3 protein: CASRPGQGARALHF; CDR3 DNA: TGTGCCAGCAGGCCGGGACAGGGGGCAAGAGCCCTCCACTTT; clone size: many; J gene: TRBJ1-6; V gene: TRBV2; D gene: TRBD1
CDR3 protein: CAISRGSDGTDTQYF; CDR3 DNA: TGTGCCATCAGCAGGGGGAGTGACGGCACAGATACGCAGTATTTT; clone size: few; J gene: TRBJ2-3; V gene: TRBV10-3; D gene: TRBD1
CDR3 protein: CASSSDRELQETQYF; CDR3 DNA: TGTGCCAGCAGCTCGGACAGGGAACTTCAAGAGACCCAGTACTTC; clone size: many; J gene: TRBJ2-5; V gene: TRBV2; D gene: TRBD1
CDR3 protein: CSASRDSLPDEKLFF; CDR3 DNA: TGCAGTGCTAGCCGGGACAGCTTACCGGATGAAAAACTGTTTTTT; clone size: -; J gene: TRBJ1-4; V gene: TRBV20-1; D gene: TRBD1
CDR3 protein: CSAINRDRSYERCF; CDR3 DNA: TGCAGTGCGATAAACCGGGACCGCTCCTACGAGCGGTGCTTC; clone size: -; J gene: TRBJ2-7; V gene: TRBV20-1; D gene: -
CDR3 protein: CSVVRDAGYGYTF; CDR3 DNA: TGCAGCGTTGTAAGGGACGCTGGGTATGGCTACACCTTC; clone size: many; J gene: TRBJ1-2; V gene: TRBV29-1; D gene: -
CDR3 protein: CSWTGVETQYF; CDR3 DNA: TGCAGCTGGACAGGGGTCGAGACCCAGTACTTC; clone size: -; J gene: TRBJ2-5; V gene: TRBV29-1; D gene: TRBD1
CDR3 protein: CASSPDGTPSEQYF; CDR3 DNA: TGTGCCAGCAGTCCGGACGGGACCCCCAGCGAGCAGTACTTC; clone size: few; J gene: TRBJ2-7; V gene: TRBV6-2/TRBV6-3; D gene: -
CDR3 protein: CSALGAVSYNEQFF; CDR3 DNA: TGCAGCGCCCTTGGGGCAGTTTCCTACAATGAGCAGTTCTTC; clone size: many; J gene: TRBJ2-1; V gene: TRBV29-1; D gene: -
CDR3 protein: CASSQDPGRNTYEQYF; CDR3 DNA: TGTGCCAGCAGCCAAGATCCGGGACGGAATACCTACGAGCAGTACTTC; clone size: -; J gene: TRBJ2-7; V gene: TRBV7-2; D gene: -
CDR3 protein: CASRNEGDQPQHF; CDR3 DNA: TGTGCCAGCCGGAACGAAGGGGATCAGCCCCAGCATTTT; clone size: many; J gene: TRBJ1-5; V gene: TRBV7-9; D gene: -
CDR3 protein: CASSQDHGGRTDTQYF; CDR3 DNA: TGCGCCAGCAGCCAAGATCACGGCGGGAGAACAGATACGCAGTATTTT; clone size: -; J gene: TRBJ2-3; V gene: TRBV4-1; D gene: TRBD2
CDR3 protein: CSQAVRSYGYTF; CDR3 DNA: TGCAGCCAAGCGGTCAGATCCTATGGCTACACCTTC; clone size: -; J gene: TRBJ1-2; V gene: TRBV29-1; D gene: -